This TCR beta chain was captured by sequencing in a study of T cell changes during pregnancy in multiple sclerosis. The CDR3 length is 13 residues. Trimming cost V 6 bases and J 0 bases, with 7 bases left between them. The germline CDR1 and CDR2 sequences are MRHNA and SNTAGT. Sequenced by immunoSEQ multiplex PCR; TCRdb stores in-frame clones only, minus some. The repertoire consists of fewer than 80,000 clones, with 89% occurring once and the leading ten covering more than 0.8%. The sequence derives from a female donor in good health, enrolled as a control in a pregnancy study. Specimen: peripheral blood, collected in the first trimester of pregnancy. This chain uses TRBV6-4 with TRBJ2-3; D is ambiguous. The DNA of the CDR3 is TGTGCCAGCAGCGCGGATAGCACAGATACGCAGTATTTT. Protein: CASSADSTDTQYF.